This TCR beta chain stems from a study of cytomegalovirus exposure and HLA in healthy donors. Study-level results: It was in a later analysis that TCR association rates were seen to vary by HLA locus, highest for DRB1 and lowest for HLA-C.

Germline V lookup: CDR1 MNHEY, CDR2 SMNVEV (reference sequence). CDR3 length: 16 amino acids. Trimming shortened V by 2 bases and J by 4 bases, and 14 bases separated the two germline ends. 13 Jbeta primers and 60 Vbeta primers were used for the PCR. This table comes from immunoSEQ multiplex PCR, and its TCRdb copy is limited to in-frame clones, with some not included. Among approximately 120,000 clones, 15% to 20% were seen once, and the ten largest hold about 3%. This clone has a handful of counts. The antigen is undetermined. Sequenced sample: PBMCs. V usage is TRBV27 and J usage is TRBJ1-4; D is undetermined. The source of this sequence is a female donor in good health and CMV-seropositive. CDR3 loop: CASSLPTDPFNEKLFF. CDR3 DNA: TGTGCCAGCAGTTTACCTACAGACCCATTTAATGAAAAACTGTTTTTT.